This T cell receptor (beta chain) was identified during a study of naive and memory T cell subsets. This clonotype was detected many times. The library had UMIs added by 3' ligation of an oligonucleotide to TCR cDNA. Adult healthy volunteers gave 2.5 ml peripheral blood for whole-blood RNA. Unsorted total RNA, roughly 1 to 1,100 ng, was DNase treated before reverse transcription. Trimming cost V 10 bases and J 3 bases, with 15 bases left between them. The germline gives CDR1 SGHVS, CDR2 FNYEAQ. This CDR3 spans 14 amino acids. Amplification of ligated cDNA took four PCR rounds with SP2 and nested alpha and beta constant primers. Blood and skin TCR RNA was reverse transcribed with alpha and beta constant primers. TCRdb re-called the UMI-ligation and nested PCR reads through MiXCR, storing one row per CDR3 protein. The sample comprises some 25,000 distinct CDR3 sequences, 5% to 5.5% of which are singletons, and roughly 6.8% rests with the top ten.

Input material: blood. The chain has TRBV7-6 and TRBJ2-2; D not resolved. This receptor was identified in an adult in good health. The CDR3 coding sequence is TGTGCCATCTACGACCAACTATACACCGGGGAGCTGTTTTTT. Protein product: CAIYDQLYTGELFF.